This is a list of T cell receptor beta chains from one sample in a study of CD8 T cells in ankylosing spondylitis. Using its own MiXCR run on the 5' RACE reads, TCRdb lists one record per CDR3 protein. This sample has more than 5,000 distinct CDR3 sequences, with 2% to 2.5% found just once. Sequenced sample: blood, either unsorted or a sorted T cell fraction (not recorded which). Receptors originate from a male donor with ankylosing spondylitis or in good health (not recorded which). Each CDR3 is given with its conserved first and last residue. A D gene is named only where the DNA matches it firmly. A clone size is listed for some rows: how often the clone was seen (once, few, many), or a class if it is expanded.

V gene,clone size,CDR3 length,D gene,J gene,CDR3 DNA,CDR3 protein
TRBV9,many,18,TRBD2,TRBJ2-6,TGTGCCAGCAGCCCGCTAGCGGGCACGAGCTCTGGGGCCAACGTCCTGACTTTC,CASSPLAGTSSGANVLTF
TRBV9,many,12,-,TRBJ2-2,TGTGCCAGCACCGCCTTTTCCGGGGAGCTGTTTTTT,CASTAFSGELFF
TRBV9,many,14,-,TRBJ2-7,TGTGCCAGCAGCGTAGATGGGACTGCCTACGAGCAGTACTTC,CASSVDGTAYEQYF
TRBV9,many,15,TRBD2,TRBJ2-1,TGTGCCAGCAGCCTACCGGGAGGGAGCTCCAATGAGCAGTTCTTC,CASSLPGGSSNEQFF
TRBV9,medium-sized,13,-,TRBJ2-1,TGTGCCAGCAGCGTAGCGTCTGACAATGAGCAGTTCTTC,CASSVASDNEQFF
TRBV9,many,15,-,TRBJ2-3,TGTGCCAGCAGCGTAGAGTGGAGTAGCACAGATACGCAGTATTTT,CASSVEWSSTDTQYF
TRBV9,-,17,-,TRBJ2-1,TGTGCCAGCAGCGAACACCAGGGCAGGGGTTCCTACAATGAGCAGTTCTTC,CASSEHQGRGSYNEQFF
TRBV9,many,16,-,TRBJ2-3,TGTGCCAGCAGCGTAGCTGGCCGGGAGTGGGCAGATACGCAGTATTTT,CASSVAGREWADTQYF
TRBV9,many,14,TRBD2,TRBJ2-7,TGTGCCAGCAGCGTAAGCGGGCTAGCGGGCGAGCAGTACTTC,CASSVSGLAGEQYF
TRBV9,many,13,-,TRBJ2-2,TGTGCCAGCAGCGTAGGGGGAGCCGGGGAGCTGTTTTTT,CASSVGGAGELFF
TRBV9,few,15,TRBD1,TRBJ2-7,TGTGCCAGCAGCGATTCGGGACAGGGGGCCCACGAGCAGTACTTC,CASSDSGQGAHEQYF
TRBV9,many,15,TRBD1,TRBJ2-3,TGTGCCAGCAGCGTCGGACAGGGCGATCTGGATACGCAGTATTTT,CASSVGQGDLDTQYF
TRBV9,medium-sized,15,-,TRBJ2-2,TGTGCCAGCAGCGTAGTGACTAGAAACACCGGGGAGCTGTTTTTT,CASSVVTRNTGELFF
TRBV9,many,16,TRBD2,TRBJ2-7,TGTGCCAGCAGCGTATCGACTAGCGGGAGCTCCTACGAGCAGTACTTC,CASSVSTSGSSYEQYF
TRBV9,many,12,-,TRBJ2-7,TGTGCCAGCAGCCGAGAGGGCTACGAGCAGTACTTC,CASSREGYEQYF
TRBV9,medium-sized,14,-,TRBJ2-1,TGTGCCAGCAGCACCGGACAATACTACAATGAGCAGTTCTTC,CASSTGQYYNEQFF
TRBV9,many,13,-,TRBJ2-1,TGTGCCAGCAGCGCTTGGGCTCTCAATGAGCAGTTCTTC,CASSAWALNEQFF
TRBV9,-,17,TRBD1,TRBJ2-5,TGTGCCAGCAGCGTAGGGACAGGGGAGACCTTGGGGGAGACCCAGTACTTC,CASSVGTGETLGETQYF
TRBV9,many,18,-,TRBJ2-1,TGTGCCAGCAGCGTAGAGGGACTTTACGGGAGCTCCTACAATGAGCAGTTCTTC,CASSVEGLYGSSYNEQFF
TRBV9,few,14,-,TRBJ2-3,TGTGCCAGCAGCCGTGGCGGGGGCACAGATACGCAGTATTTT,CASSRGGGTDTQYF
TRBV9,medium-sized,16,-,TRBJ2-3,TGTGCCAGCAGCGTAGTTAGAGAGGCCCCCGCTGATACGCAGTATTTT,CASSVVREAPADTQYF
TRBV9,medium-sized,16,-,TRBJ2-3,TGTGCCAGCAGCGTAGCCAGCGGTGGTGTCGCAGATACGCAGTATTTT,CASSVASGGVADTQYF
TRBV9,many,15,TRBD1,TRBJ1-5,TGTGCCAGCAGCTTGGGACAGGGGTTCAATCAGCCCCAGCATTTT,CASSLGQGFNQPQHF
TRBV9,many,15,TRBD1,TRBJ1-1,TGTGCCAGCAGCGTAGGGACAGGGAGGTTGGCTGAAGCTTTCTTT,CASSVGTGRLAEAFF
TRBV9,few,14,-,TRBJ2-5,TGTGCCAGCAGCGTAGGACGGGGATCAGGGACCCAGTACTTC,CASSVGRGSGTQYF
TRBV9,-,17,-,TRBJ2-5,TGTGCCAGCAGCGTTAAGAAAGACGGGCAGGTCGGCGAGACCCAGTACTTC,CASSVKKDGQVGETQYF
TRBV9,many,16,-,TRBJ2-3,TGTGCCAGCAGCGTAGGAGTGTTCGAGGGGGCAGATACGCAGTATTTT,CASSVGVFEGADTQYF
TRBV9,many,16,-,TRBJ2-1,TGTGCCAGCAGCGCAAGGGCAAGTAGTGCCCGCGATGAGCAGTTCTTC,CASSARASSARDEQFF
TRBV21-1,many,16,-,TRBJ2-7,TGTGCCAGCAGCCCCCGACGGGACTCGGAAAGCGACGAGCAGTACTTC,CASSPRRDSESDEQYF
TRBV9,many,16,-,TRBJ2-1,TGTGCCAGCAGCGTTTCTAGGGGGGAAAGAGGGAATGAGCAGTTCTTC,CASSVSRGERGNEQFF
TRBV9,many,15,-,TRBJ2-1,TGTGCCAGCAGCGCCCAGGTATCTGCCTACAATGAGCAGTTCTTC,CASSAQVSAYNEQFF
TRBV9,medium-sized,14,TRBD2,TRBJ2-1,TGTGCCAGCAGCTTTAGCGGGAGTAACCATGAGCAGTTCTTC,CASSFSGSNHEQFF
TRBV9,many,18,TRBD2,TRBJ2-1,TGTGCCAGCAGCGTAGTTGGCTCGGGGGGGGTTCACTACAATGAGCAGTTCTTC,CASSVVGSGGVHYNEQFF
TRBV9,many,15,-,TRBJ2-1,TGTGCCAGCAGCGTAGGGGGGGAGCGGTACAATGAGCAGTTCTTC,CASSVGGERYNEQFF
TRBV9,many,18,TRBD1,TRBJ2-6,TGTGCCAGCAGCGTAGTCGGGACAGGGATCTCTGGGGCCAACGTCCTGACTTTC,CASSVVGTGISGANVLTF
TRBV9,many,14,-,TRBJ2-1,TGTGCCAGCAGCTGGGGGTGGGGCAAAAAAGAGCAGTTCTTC,CASSWGWGKKEQFF
TRBV9,many,18,-,TRBJ1-2,TGTGCCAGCAGCGTAGGTTCTTCCACAGGCGGATTAGCCTATGGCTACACCTTC,CASSVGSSTGGLAYGYTF
TRBV9,medium-sized,18,TRBD1,TRBJ2-3,TGTGCCAGCAGCGTTCGTCCCTGGGACAGTGCTATCACAGATACGCAGTATTTT,CASSVRPWDSAITDTQYF
TRBV9,many,15,-,TRBJ2-3,TGTGCCAGCAGTGCCATCCTCGAGGGCACAGATACGCAGTATTTT,CASSAILEGTDTQYF
TRBV9,medium-sized,14,TRBD1,TRBJ2-7,TGTGCCAGCAGCGAGTTACAGGGGTTCGACGAGCAGTACTTC,CASSELQGFDEQYF
TRBV9,many,15,-,TRBJ1-4,TGTGCCAGCAGCACTGGGGGGGCAACTAATGAAAAACTGTTTTTT,CASSTGGATNEKLFF
TRBV9,many,16,-,TRBJ1-1,TGTGCCAGCAGCTCATCCCGGGGACTAATGAACACTGAAGCTTTCTTT,CASSSSRGLMNTEAFF
TRBV9,-,15,-,TRBJ2-5,TGTGCCAGCAGCGTTGGCGCAGAAGTTCAAGAGACCCAGTACTTC,CASSVGAEVQETQYF
TRBV9,-,14,-,TRBJ1-1,TGTGCCAGCAGCTCTCCCCAGGGCGGGTCCGAAGCTTTCTTT,CASSSPQGGSEAFF
TRBV9,many,15,-,TRBJ2-5,TGTGCCAGCAGCGTAGGGAGGACAGCGGGGGAGACCCAGTACTTC,CASSVGRTAGETQYF
TRBV9,many,13,-,TRBJ2-5,TGTGCCAGCAGTGGGACCCGCCAAGAGACCCAGTACTTC,CASSGTRQETQYF
TRBV9,few,16,TRBD1,TRBJ1-1,TGTGCCAGCAGCGCCCCCGGACAGGGGCAAGGCACTGAAGCTTTCTTT,CASSAPGQGQGTEAFF
TRBV9,many,14,-,TRBJ2-7,TGTGCCAGCAGCGTAGAGGGGATCTCCTACGAGCAGTACTTC,CASSVEGISYEQYF
TRBV9,many,14,-,TRBJ2-7,TGTGCCAGCAGCCGCAGGGTGGGAACCTACGAGCAGTACTTC,CASSRRVGTYEQYF
TRBV9,many,17,TRBD1,TRBJ2-1,TGTGCCAGCAGCGTAGCTTTGTGGACAGGGGGTGGCAATGAGCAGTTCTTC,CASSVALWTGGGNEQFF